The clone carrying this TCR beta chain was detected ten times or more. Lactation, pregnancy, other autoimmune disease or uncontrolled infection excluded patients. Orbital computed tomography, thyroid ultrasound, serum thyroxine and TRAb, and clinical symptoms together informed the diagnoses. Extraction of PBMCs used more than 8.5 ml of fresh peripheral blood. The CDR3 runs 16 residues. The germline V gene has CDR1 MNHNS and CDR2 SASEGT. The V end lost 4 bases, the J end lost 3 bases, and 18 bases lay between the germline ends. The investigators amplified TCR beta CDR3 regions from RNA transcripts. Using the HTBI primer set, a first-round RT-PCR was run on the TCR CDR3. TCRdb recomputed calls from the multiplex PCR reads with MiXCR, one row per CDR3 protein. The sample includes a few hundred thousand distinct CDR3 sequences, roughly 18% of them seen just once. The data were obtained in a study of T cells in Graves' hyperthyroidism and ophthalmopathy.

The V and J genes are TRBV6-1 and TRBJ1-2; D is possibly TRBD1 (5 bases). This clonotype originated in a woman in her fifties or sixties with Graves' hyperthyroidism. The sequencing input was blood. The CDR3 is CASSGFGPGFDYGYTF. CDR3 bases: TGTGCCAGCAGTGGCTTTGGTCCAGGGTTTGACTATGGCTACACCTTC.